Following are 5 T cell receptor beta chains from one sample sequenced in a study of glioma-infiltrating T cells. Using RNA template, CDR3s of TCR alpha and beta were amplified with iRepertoire arm-PCR. From the multiplex PCR reads, TCRdb called clonotypes with MiXCR, one entry per CDR3 protein. This table holds more than 100,000 distinct CDR3 sequences, 29% found once. The specimen sequenced was glioma tissue, nonneoplastic brain tissue, or PBMCs (not recorded which). Every receptor here comes from a human donor with low-grade glioma or glioblastoma, undergoing nonglioma brain surgery, or in good health (not recorded which).

The sample holds one count of this clonotype. A much larger clone sits a single nucleotide away, making a read error possible. The genes are TRBV7-2 and TRBJ2-3; the D is unclear. Germline CDR1 and CDR2: SGHTA and FQGNSA. This CDR3 spans 15 amino acids. The CDR3 nucleotides read TGTGCCAGCACCTTAGGCTCCCCTAGCACAGATACGCAGTATTTT. This encodes CASTLGSPSTDTQYF.

Points on this clonotype: A read error is possible here, since a much larger clone lies one base away. This chain connects TRBV6-6 to TRBJ2-5; unclear D gene. Germline V lookup: CDR1 MNHNY, CDR2 SVGAGI (reference sequence). The CDR3 runs 13 residues. The chain's CDR3 is CASTTVLQEAQYF. As DNA, the CDR3 is TGTGCCAGCACTACGGTACTCCAAGAGGCCCAGTACTTC.

In the case of this clonotype: At one end, the junction sequence differs from germline, possibly due to a read error. The chain joins TRBV9 to TRBJ2-1; 9 bases fit TRBD2. Germline lookup yields CDR1 SGDLS and CDR2 YYNGEE. The CDR3 covers 15 residues. CDR3 nucleotide sequence: TGTGCCAGCAGCGTATCTAGCGGGGCCTACAATGAGCAGCTCTTC. Translated, it gives CASSVSSGAYNEQLF.

A few counts support this clonotype. The chain joins TRBV3-1 to TRBJ2-5, with D perhaps TRBD2 (5 bases). The ends were cut back, 5 bases at V and 9 bases at J, with 13 bases in the middle. The CDR3 extends over 12 amino acids. Germline assignment: CDR1 LGHDT and CDR2 YNNKEL (reference sequence). The CDR3, as DNA: TGTGCCAGCAGCGCCGGGATTCCTGCCCAGTACTTC. It encodes CASSAGIPAQYF.

Ten or more counts support this clonotype. The CDR3 DNA reads TGTGCCACCAGTGAACAGGAGGACTATGGCTACACCTTC. Encoded protein: CATSEQEDYGYTF. V usage is TRBV24-1 and J usage is TRBJ1-2, with D perhaps matching TRBD1 (5 bases). Trimming removed 4 bases from V and 3 bases from J, with 8 bases in between. The CDR3 contains 13 residues. Germline loops: CDR1 KGHDR, CDR2 SFDVKD.